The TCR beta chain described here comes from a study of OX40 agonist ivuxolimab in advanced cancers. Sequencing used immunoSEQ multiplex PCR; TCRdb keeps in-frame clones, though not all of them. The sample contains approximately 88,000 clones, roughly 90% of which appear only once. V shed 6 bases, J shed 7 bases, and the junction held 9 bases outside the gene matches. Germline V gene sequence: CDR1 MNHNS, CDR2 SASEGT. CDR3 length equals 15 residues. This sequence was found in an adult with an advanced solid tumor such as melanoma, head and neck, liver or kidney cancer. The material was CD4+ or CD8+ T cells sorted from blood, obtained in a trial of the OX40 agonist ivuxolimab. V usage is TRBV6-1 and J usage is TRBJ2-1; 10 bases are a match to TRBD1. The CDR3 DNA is TGTGCCAGCAGACCCGACAGGGGGCTGAAGAATGAGCAGTTCTTC. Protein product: CASRPDRGLKNEQFF.